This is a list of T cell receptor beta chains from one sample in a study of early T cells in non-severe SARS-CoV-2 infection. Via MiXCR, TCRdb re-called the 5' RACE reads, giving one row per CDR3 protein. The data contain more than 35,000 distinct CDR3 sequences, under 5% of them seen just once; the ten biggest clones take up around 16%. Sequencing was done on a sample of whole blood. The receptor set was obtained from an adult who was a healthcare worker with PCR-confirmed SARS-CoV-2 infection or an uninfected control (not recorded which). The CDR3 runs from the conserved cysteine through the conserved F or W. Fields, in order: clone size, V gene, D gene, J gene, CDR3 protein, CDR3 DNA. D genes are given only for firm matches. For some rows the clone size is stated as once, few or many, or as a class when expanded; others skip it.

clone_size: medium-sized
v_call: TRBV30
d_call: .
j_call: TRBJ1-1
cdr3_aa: CAWTRQFGTEAFF
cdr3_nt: TGTGCCTGGACCCGACAGTTTGGAACTGAAGCTTTCTTT

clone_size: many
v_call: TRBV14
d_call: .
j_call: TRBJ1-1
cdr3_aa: CASSLGPTSNTEAFF
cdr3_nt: TGTGCCAGCAGCCTCGGTCCCACTTCGAACACTGAAGCTTTCTTT

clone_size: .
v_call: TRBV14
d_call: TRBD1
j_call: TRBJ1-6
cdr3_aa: CASSQTFTGTGELRFSPLHF
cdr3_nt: TGTGCCAGCAGCCAAACTTTTACCGGGACAGGGGAGTTACGATTCTCACCCCTCCACTTT

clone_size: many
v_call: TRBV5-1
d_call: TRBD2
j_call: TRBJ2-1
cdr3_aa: CASSLAPSAAGGNVEQFF
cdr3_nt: TGCGCCAGCAGCTTGGCCCCATCGGCAGCGGGGGGCAATGTCGAGCAGTTCTTC

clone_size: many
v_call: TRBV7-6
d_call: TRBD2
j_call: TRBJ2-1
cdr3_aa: CASSLASRGGNEQFF
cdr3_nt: TGTGCCAGCAGCTTAGCTTCCCGGGGGGGCAATGAGCAGTTCTTC

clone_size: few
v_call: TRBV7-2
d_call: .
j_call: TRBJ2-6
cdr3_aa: CASSFSFGGANVLTF
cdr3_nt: TGTGCCAGCAGCTTCAGTTTTGGCGGGGCCAACGTCCTGACTTTC

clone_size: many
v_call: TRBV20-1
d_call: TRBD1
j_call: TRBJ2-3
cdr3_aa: CSAMRGQADTQYF
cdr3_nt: TGCAGTGCTATGAGGGGGCAGGCAGATACGCAGTATTTT

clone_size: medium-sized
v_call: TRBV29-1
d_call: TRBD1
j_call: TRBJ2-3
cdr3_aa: CSAYRGASDTQYF
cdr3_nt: TGCAGCGCTTACAGGGGAGCATCAGATACGCAGTATTTT

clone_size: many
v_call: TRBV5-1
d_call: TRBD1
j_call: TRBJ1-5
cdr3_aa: CASSLARTGVQPQHF
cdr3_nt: TGCGCCAGCAGCTTGGCGCGGACAGGGGTTCAGCCCCAGCATTTT

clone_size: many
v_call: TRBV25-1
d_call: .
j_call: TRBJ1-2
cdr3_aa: CASSLGGMDGYTF
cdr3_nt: TGTGCCAGCAGCCTGGGGGGTATGGATGGCTACACCTTC

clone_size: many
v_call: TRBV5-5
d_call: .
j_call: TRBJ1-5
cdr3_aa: CASSLDSSNQPQHF
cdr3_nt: TGTGCCAGCAGCTTGGACAGTAGCAATCAGCCCCAGCATTTT

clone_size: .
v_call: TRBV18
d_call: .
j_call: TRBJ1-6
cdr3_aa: CASSLSTDSYNSPLHF
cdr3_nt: TGTGCCAGCTCACTATCGACAGACTCCTATAATTCACCCCTCCACTTT

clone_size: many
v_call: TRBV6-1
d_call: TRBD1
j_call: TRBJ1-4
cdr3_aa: CASRSGTGNEKLFF
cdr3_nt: TGTGCCAGCAGATCCGGGACAGGGAATGAAAAACTGTTTTTT

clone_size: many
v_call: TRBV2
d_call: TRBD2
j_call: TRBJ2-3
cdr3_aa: CASYPAGRTDTQYF
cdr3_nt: TGTGCCAGCTATCCAGCGGGGCGCACAGATACGCAGTATTTT

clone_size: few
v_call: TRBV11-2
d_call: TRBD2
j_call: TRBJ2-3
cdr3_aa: CASSFRLLAGVSSTDTQYF
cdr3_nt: TGTGCCAGCAGCTTCCGATTACTAGCGGGGGTTTCTAGCACAGATACGCAGTATTTT

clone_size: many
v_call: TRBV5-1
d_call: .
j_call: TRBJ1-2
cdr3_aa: CASSLETGSKYGYTF
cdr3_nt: TGCGCCAGCAGCTTGGAGACGGGGAGCAAGTATGGCTACACCTTC

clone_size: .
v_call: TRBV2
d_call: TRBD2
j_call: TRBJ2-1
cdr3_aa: CASSAAGVVNEQFF
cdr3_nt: TGTGCCAGCAGTGCAGCGGGGGTGGTCAATGAGCAGTTCTTC

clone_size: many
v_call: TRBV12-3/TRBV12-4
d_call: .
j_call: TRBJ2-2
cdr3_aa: CASSPGIAGELFF
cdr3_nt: TGTGCCAGCAGCCCAGGGATTGCCGGGGAGCTGTTTTTT

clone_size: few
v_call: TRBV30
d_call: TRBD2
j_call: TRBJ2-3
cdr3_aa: CAWSLGGSTDTQYF
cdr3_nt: TGTGCCTGGAGTCTCGGGGGGAGCACAGATACGCAGTATTTT

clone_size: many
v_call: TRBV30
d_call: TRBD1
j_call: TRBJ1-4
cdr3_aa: CASTRDRGEKLFF
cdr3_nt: TGTGCCTCAACCCGGGACAGAGGTGAAAAACTGTTTTTT

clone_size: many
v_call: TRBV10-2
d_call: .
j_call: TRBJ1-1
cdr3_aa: CASRATGNTEAFF
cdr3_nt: TGCGCCAGCAGAGCTACAGGTAACACTGAAGCTTTCTTT

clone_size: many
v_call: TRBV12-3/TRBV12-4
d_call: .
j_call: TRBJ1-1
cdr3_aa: CATLEGGTNTEAFF
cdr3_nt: TGTGCCACCTTGGAAGGAGGGACGAACACTGAAGCTTTCTTT

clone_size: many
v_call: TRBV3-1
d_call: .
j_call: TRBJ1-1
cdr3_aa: CASSQGRNTEAFF
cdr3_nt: TGTGCCAGCAGCCAAGGCAGGAACACTGAAGCTTTCTTT

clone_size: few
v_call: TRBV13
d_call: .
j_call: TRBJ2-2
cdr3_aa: CASSLNTGELFF
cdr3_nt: TGTGCCAGCAGCTTGAACACCGGGGAGCTGTTTTTT

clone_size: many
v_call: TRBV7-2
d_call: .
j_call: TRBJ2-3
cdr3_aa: CASSQTLAADTQYF
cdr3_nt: TGTGCCAGCAGCCAGACCCTAGCTGCAGATACGCAGTATTTT

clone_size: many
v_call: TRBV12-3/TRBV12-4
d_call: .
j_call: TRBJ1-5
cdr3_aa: CASSLGQPGQPQHF
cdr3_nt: TGTGCCAGCAGTTTAGGACAGCCCGGTCAGCCCCAGCATTTT

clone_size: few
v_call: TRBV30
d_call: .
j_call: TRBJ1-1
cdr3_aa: CAWSVYNTEAFF
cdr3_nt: TGTGCCTGGAGTGTGTACAACACTGAAGCTTTCTTT

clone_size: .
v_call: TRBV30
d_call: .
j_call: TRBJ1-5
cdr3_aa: CAWSKGLNQPQHF
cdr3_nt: TGTGCCTGGAGTAAGGGCCTCAATCAGCCCCAGCATTTT

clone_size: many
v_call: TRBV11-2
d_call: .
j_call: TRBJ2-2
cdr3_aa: CATRSGGPGELFF
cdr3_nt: TGTGCCACCCGGAGCGGAGGGCCCGGGGAGCTGTTTTTT

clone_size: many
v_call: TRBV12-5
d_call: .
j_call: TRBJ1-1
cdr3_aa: CASALRTVSEAFF
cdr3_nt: TGTGCTAGTGCGCTCCGTACGGTCTCTGAAGCTTTCTTT

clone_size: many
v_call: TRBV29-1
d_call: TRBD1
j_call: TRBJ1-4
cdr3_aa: CSVDRTGRGEKLFF
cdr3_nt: TGCAGCGTTGACAGGACAGGGCGAGGTGAAAAACTGTTTTTT

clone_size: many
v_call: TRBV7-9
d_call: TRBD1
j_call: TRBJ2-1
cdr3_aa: CASSSLVTGGEVNEQFF
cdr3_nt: TGTGCCAGCAGCTCCTTAGTCACAGGGGGAGAGGTGAATGAGCAGTTCTTC

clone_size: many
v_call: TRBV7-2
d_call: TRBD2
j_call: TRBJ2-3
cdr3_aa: CASSPLAGGTDTQYF
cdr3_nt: TGTGCCAGCAGCCCGCTAGCGGGGGGCACAGATACGCAGTATTTT

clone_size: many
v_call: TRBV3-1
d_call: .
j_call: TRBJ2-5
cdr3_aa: CASSRDTQETQYF
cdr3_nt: TGTGCCAGCAGCCGCGACACGCAAGAGACCCAGTACTTC

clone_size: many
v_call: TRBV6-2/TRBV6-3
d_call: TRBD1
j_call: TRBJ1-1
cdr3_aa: CASRGGQAIMNTEAFF
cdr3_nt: TGTGCCAGCAGGGGCGGACAGGCGATCATGAACACTGAAGCTTTCTTT

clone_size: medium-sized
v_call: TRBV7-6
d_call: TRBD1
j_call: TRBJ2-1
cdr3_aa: CASSLPNYRGPNLNEQFF
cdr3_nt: TGTGCCAGCAGCCTCCCTAATTACAGGGGGCCTAATCTAAATGAGCAGTTCTTC

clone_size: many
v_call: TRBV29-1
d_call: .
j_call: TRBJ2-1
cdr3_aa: CSVSRASNEQFF
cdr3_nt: TGCAGCGTGAGCAGGGCGTCTAATGAGCAGTTCTTC

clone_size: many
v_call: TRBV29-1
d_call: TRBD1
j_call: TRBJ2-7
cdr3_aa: CSVEGRGQGYEQYF
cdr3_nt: TGCAGCGTTGAAGGCAGGGGGCAGGGATACGAGCAGTACTTC

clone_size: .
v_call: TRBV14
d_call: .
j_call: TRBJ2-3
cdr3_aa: CASSKTGLALSDTQYF
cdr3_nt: TGTGCCAGCAGCAAAACCGGGCTGGCGCTTTCAGATACGCAGTATTTT

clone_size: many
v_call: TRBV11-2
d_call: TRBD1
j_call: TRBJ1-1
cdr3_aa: CASSLYPRGVAEAFF
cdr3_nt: TGTGCCAGCAGCTTATACCCCAGGGGGGTCGCTGAAGCTTTCTTT

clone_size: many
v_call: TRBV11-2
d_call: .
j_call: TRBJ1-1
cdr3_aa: CASSTRGPEAFF
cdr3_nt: TGTGCCAGTTCAACTCGGGGCCCTGAAGCTTTCTTT

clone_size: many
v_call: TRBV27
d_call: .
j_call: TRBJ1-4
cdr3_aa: CASSPRAVATNEKLFF
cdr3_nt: TGTGCCAGCAGTCCGCGCGCCGTTGCAACTAATGAAAAACTGTTTTTT

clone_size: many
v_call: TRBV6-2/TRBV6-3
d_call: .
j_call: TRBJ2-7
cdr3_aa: CASSWGASYEQYF
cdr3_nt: TGTGCCAGCAGTTGGGGAGCTTCCTACGAGCAGTACTTC

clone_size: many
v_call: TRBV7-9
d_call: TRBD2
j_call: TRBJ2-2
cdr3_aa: CASTLAGATGELFF
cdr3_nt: TGTGCCAGCACCTTAGCGGGGGCCACCGGGGAGCTGTTTTTT

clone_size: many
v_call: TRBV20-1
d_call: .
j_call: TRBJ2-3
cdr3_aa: CSARGDRATTDTQYF
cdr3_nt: TGCAGTGCGAGGGGGGACCGAGCAACCACAGATACGCAGTATTTT

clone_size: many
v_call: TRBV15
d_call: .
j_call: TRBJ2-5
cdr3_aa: CATSRGAGQETQYF
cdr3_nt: TGTGCCACCAGCAGAGGGGCAGGTCAAGAGACCCAGTACTTC

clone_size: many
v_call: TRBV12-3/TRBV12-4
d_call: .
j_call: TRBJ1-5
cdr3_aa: CASSLTNQPQHF
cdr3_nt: TGTGCCAGCAGTTTGACAAATCAGCCCCAGCATTTT

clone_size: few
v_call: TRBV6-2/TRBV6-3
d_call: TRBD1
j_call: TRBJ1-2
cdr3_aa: CASSPADREGYTF
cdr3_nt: TGTGCCAGCAGCCCGGCCGACAGGGAAGGCTACACCTTC

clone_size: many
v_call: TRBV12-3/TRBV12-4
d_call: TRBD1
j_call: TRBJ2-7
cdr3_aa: CASGQGPSYEQYF
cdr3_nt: TGTGCCAGCGGACAGGGCCCCTCCTACGAGCAGTACTTC

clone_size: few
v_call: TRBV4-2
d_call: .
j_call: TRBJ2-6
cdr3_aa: CASSQDRVTSLSGANVLTF
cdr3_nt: TGTGCCAGCAGCCAAGATCGGGTGACTTCCCTTTCTGGGGCCAACGTCCTGACTTTC

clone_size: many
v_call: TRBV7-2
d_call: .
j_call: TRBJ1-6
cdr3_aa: CASSLPGRRVSPLHF
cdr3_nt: TGTGCCAGCAGCCTACCGGGACGGCGCGTATCACCCCTCCACTTT

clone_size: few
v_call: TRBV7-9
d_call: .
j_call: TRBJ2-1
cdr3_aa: CASSRSNGNEQFF
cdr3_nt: TGTGCCAGCAGCCGTTCTAATGGGAATGAGCAGTTCTTC

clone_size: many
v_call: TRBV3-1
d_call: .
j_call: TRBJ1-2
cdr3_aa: CASSQSNGYGYTF
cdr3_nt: TGTGCCAGCAGCCAATCTAACGGGTATGGCTACACCTTC

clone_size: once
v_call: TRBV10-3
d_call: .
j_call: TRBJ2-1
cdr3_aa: CATNGGRSSYNEQFF
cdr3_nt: TGTGCCACCAACGGGGGTCGAAGCTCCTACAATGAGCAGTTCTTC